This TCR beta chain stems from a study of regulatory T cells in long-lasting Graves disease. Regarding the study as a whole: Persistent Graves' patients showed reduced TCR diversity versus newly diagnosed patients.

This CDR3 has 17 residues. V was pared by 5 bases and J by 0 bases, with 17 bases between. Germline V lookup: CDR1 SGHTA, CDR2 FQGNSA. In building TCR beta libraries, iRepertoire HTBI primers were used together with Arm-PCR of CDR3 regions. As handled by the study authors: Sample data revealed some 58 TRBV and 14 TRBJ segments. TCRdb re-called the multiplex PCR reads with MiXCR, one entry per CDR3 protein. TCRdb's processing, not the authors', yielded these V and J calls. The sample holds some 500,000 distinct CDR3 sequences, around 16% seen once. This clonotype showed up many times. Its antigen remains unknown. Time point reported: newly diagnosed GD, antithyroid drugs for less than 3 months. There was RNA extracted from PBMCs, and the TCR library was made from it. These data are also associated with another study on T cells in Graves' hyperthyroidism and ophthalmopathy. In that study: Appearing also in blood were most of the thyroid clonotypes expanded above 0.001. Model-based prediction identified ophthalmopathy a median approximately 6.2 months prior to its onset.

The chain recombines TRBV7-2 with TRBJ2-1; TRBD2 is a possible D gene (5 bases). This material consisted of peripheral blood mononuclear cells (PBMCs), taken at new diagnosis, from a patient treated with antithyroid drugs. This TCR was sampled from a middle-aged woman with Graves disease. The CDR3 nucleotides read TGTGCCAGCAGCCCACCTAGCTCGCTCGCCTCCTACAATGAGCAGTTCTTC. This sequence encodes CASSPPSSLASYNEQFF.